The 16 T cell receptor beta chains listed next were all sequenced from one sample in a study of technical replicates of blood from a handful of donors. Clones were read by immunoSEQ multiplex PCR, and TCRdb kept only the in-frame ones, dropping some. This table holds around 93,000 clones, approximately 94% found once. Sequenced material: T cells isolated from PBMCs. The source of these receptors is a human donor in good health.

The chain uses TRBV20-1 and TRBJ1-1; no reliable D call. The CDR3 runs 8 residues. V was cut by 3 bases and J by 10 bases, with 3 bases left in between. Germline CDR1 is DFQATT and CDR2 is SNEGSKA (reference sequence). The CDR3 DNA follows: TGCAGTGCTAGCCGAGCTTTCTTT. Protein: CSASRAFF.

The gene calls are TRBV5-1 and TRBJ2-3, with a weak D call TRBD2 (5 bases). V lost 3 bases to trimming and J lost 4 bases, with 15 bases between them. The CDR3 runs to 15 residues. CDR1 and CDR2 from the germline V gene are SGHRS and YFSETQ. Here the CDR3 reads CASSWTGVDADTQYF. The CDR3 bases are TGCGCCAGCAGCTGGACCGGGGTGGACGCAGATACGCAGTATTTT.

This chain links TRBV5-1 with TRBJ1-2; 11 bases fit TRBD1. J gave up 6 bases and V 4 bases, and 8 bases lay outside the gene matches. Germline V gene data show CDR1 as SGHRS and CDR2 as YFSETQ. This CDR3 has 15 amino acids. CDR3 in amino acids: CASSGRTGGTDGYTF. The CDR3 DNA reads as TGCGCCAGCAGCGGGAGGACAGGGGGCACTGATGGCTACACCTTC.

The gene calls are TRBV19 and TRBJ1-1, with D tentatively TRBD1 (5 bases). CDR3 length equals 14 residues. Germline CDR1 is LNHDA and CDR2 is SQIVND (reference sequence). Trimming shortened V by 3 bases and J by 4 bases, and 12 bases separated the two germline ends. The CDR3 DNA is TGTGCCAGTAGTATCAGGGAAGGTAGCACTGAAGCTTTCTTT. Its protein is CASSIREGSTEAFF.

The rearrangement joins TRBV4-2 to TRBJ2-5, with D unresolved. The J call is in doubt because the DNA end fits TRBJ2-7 better. CDR3 length: 18 residues. Germline CDR1 LGHNA, CDR2 YNFKEQ. In DNA, the CDR3 is TGTGCCAGCAGCCACCCACTTCTTCAAGCTGATGTATACTACGAGCAGTACTTC. As protein: CASSHPLLQADVYYEQYF.

The chain couples TRBV25-1 to TRBJ2-1; weak D call: TRBD2 (6 bases). V gave up 1 base and J gave up 3 bases, with 10 bases separating them. Looked up from germline, CDR1 is MGHDK and CDR2 is SYGVNS. This CDR3 spans 15 amino acids. CDR3 in amino acids: CASSEFAGIYNEQFF. CDR3 sequence (DNA): TGTGCCAGCAGTGAATTTGCGGGGATCTACAATGAGCAGTTCTTC.

The CDR3 sequence: CASSGRLANEKLFF. For the CDR3, the DNA is TGTGCCAGCAGCGGCCGTTTGGCTAATGAAAAACTGTTTTTT. The chain carries TRBV14 and TRBJ1-4; D is ambiguous. The V and J ends lost 5 bases and 3 bases respectively, with 10 bases between them. Germline V lookup: CDR1 SGHDN, CDR2 FVKESK. CDR3 length equals 14 residues.

This chain joins TRBV15 and TRBJ1-5, with a tentative D call TRBD1 (6 bases). Trimming removed 0 bases from V and 3 bases from J, with 18 bases in between. This CDR3 has 18 residues. From germline, CDR1 is LNHNV and CDR2 YYDKDF (reference sequence). CDR3 amino acids: CATSRDTILGGANQPQHF. In DNA form, the CDR3 reads TGTGCCACCAGCAGAGATACCATTTTGGGGGGGGCCAATCAGCCCCAGCATTTT.

J is TRBJ1-2 and V is TRBV7-9; weak D call: TRBD1 (6 bases). In germline, CDR1 is SEHNR, CDR2 FQNEAQ (reference sequence). V gave up 1 base and J gave up 6 bases, with 15 bases separating them. The length of the CDR3 is 15 residues. The CDR3 is CASSLGDQGYDGYTF. CDR3 nucleotides: TGTGCCAGCAGCTTAGGGGATCAGGGGTATGATGGCTACACCTTC. Together with reference TRBV7-9 and TRBJ1-2, the CDR3 gives the full variable domain: DTGVSQNPRHKITKRGQNVTFRCDPISEHNRLYWYRQTLGQGPEFLTYFQNEAQLEKSRLLSDRFSAERPKGSFSTLEIQRTEQGDSAMYLCASSLGDQGYDGYTFGSGTRLTVV.

The chain couples TRBV11-1 to TRBJ1-1; D remains ambiguous. V was pared by 3 bases and J by 1 base, with 3 bases between. Germline values: CDR1 SGHAT, CDR2 FQDESV (reference sequence). The CDR3 contains 12 residues. The CDR3 bases are TGTGCCAGCAGCTTCGGGAACACTGAAGCTTTCTTT. Its translation is CASSFGNTEAFF.

The chain employs TRBV15 and TRBJ2-3, with D tentatively TRBD1 (5 bases). The CDR3 is made up of 15 amino acids. Germline loops: CDR1 LNHNV, CDR2 YYDKDF (reference sequence). Trimming took off 5 bases at V and 0 bases at J, with 12 bases between the two ends. The CDR3 nucleotides read TGTGCCACCAGCGACAGTCCTACTAGCACAGATACGCAGTATTTT. It codes for CATSDSPTSTDTQYF.

The V and J genes are TRBV19 and TRBJ1-5; D remains ambiguous. This CDR3 is 13 amino acids long. From germline, CDR1 is LNHDA and CDR2 SQIVND (reference sequence). The V and J ends lost 4 bases and 3 bases respectively, with 7 bases between them. CDR3 residues: CASSTPNNQPQHF. CDR3 nucleotides: TGTGCCAGTAGTACCCCTAACAATCAGCCCCAGCATTTT.

This chain uses TRBV19 with TRBJ2-1, with 12 positions matching TRBD2. This CDR3 region has 18 residues. The junction had 11 bases not matched to a gene; V was cut back by 6 bases and J by 2 bases. Per germline, CDR1 LNHDA and CDR2 SQIVND (reference sequence). The CDR3 nucleotides are TGTGCCAGTAGCAAGACTAGCGGGAGACTTCTGCCCTACAATGAGCAGTTCTTC. Its protein is CASSKTSGRLLPYNEQFF. Variable domain in full (rest from reference TRBV19 and TRBJ2-1): DGGITQSPKYLFRKEGQNVTLSCEQNLNHDAMYWYRQDPGQGLRLIYYSQIVNDFQKGDIAEGYSVSREKKESFPLTVTSAQKNPTAFYLCASSKTSGRLLPYNEQFFGPGTRLTVL.

This sequence joins TRBV15 and TRBJ1-5; D perhaps matches TRBD1 (5 bases). The V gene's germline CDR1 is LNHNV and CDR2 YYDKDF (reference sequence). Trimming stripped 1 base from V and 0 bases from J, with 16 bases between. CDR3 length equals 18 residues. CDR3 loop: CATSRAGLSGLSNQPQHF. CDR3 nucleotides: TGTGCCACCAGCAGAGCGGGACTCTCAGGCCTTAGCAATCAGCCCCAGCATTTT.

The rearrangement joins TRBV2 to TRBJ1-3; D perhaps matches TRBD1 (5 bases). The V gene's germline CDR1 is SNHLY and CDR2 FYNNEI. The CDR3 has 13 residues. The V end lost 7 bases, the J end lost 4 bases, and 11 bases lay between the germline ends. The DNA of the CDR3 is TGTGCCAGCACCTTGGACACCGGAAACACCATATATTTT. It is translated as CASTLDTGNTIYF. The complete variable domain, with remaining parts taken from reference TRBV2 and TRBJ1-3, reads EPEVTQTPSHQVTQMGQEVILRCVPISNHLYFYWYRQILGQKVEFLVSFYNNEISEKSEIFDDQFSVERPDGSNFTLKIRSTKLEDSAMYFCASTLDTGNTIYFGEGSWLTVV.

The chain links TRBV7-8 to TRBJ2-7; D is perhaps TRBD1 (5 bases). V was cut by 6 bases and J by 2 bases, with 14 bases left in between. Germline values: CDR1 SGHVS, CDR2 FQNEAQ. This CDR3 region has 14 residues. Written as DNA, the CDR3 is TGTGCCAGCAGTCCCTGGGCACAGGCCTACGAGCAGTACTTC. Residues: CASSPWAQAYEQYF. Together with reference TRBV7-8 and TRBJ2-7, the CDR3 gives the full variable domain: GAGVSQSPRYKVAKRGQDVALRCDPISGHVSLFWYQQALGQGPEFLTYFQNEAQLDKSGLPSDRFFAERPEGSVSTLKIQRTQQEDSAVYLCASSPWAQAYEQYFGPGTRLTVT.